Listed below are T cell receptor beta chains from one sample, sequenced in a study of OX40 agonist ivuxolimab in advanced cancers. Using immunoSEQ multiplex PCR, the repertoire was profiled, and TCRdb retains in-frame clones only, with some absent. This sample carries 60,000 to 70,000 clones, approximately 90% of them seen once, and the ten largest clones take approximately 1.1%. Here the sequenced sample was CD4+ or CD8+ T cells sorted from blood, taken in a trial of the OX40 agonist ivuxolimab. Receptors originate from an adult with an advanced solid tumor such as melanoma, head and neck, liver or kidney cancer. Both conserved end residues are part of each CDR3. A D gene is named only where the DNA matches it firmly. Size is omitted from some rows. Given values are once, few, many or a class for expanded clones.

j_call: TRBJ2-1
clone_size: -
d_call: TRBD1
v_call: TRBV7-3
cdr3_nt: TGTGCCAGCAGCCTTGACAGGGGGAGAAACAATGAGCAGTTCTTC
cdr3_aa: CASSLDRGRNNEQFF

j_call: TRBJ2-2
clone_size: -
d_call: -
v_call: TRBV15
cdr3_nt: TGTGCCACCAGCAGAGATGGGGTAGTGAACACCGGGGAGCTGTTTTTT
cdr3_aa: CATSRDGVVNTGELFF

j_call: TRBJ2-1
clone_size: -
d_call: -
v_call: TRBV21-1
cdr3_nt: TGTGCCAGCAGCAAAGCGGGTATGGGGCTAGCTTACAATGAGCAGTTCTTC
cdr3_aa: CASSKAGMGLAYNEQFF

j_call: TRBJ2-5
clone_size: -
d_call: TRBD1
v_call: TRBV10-2
cdr3_nt: TGCGCCAGCAGAGGTTATCAAGGACAGGGAGAAGAGACCCAGTACTTC
cdr3_aa: CASRGYQGQGEETQYF

j_call: TRBJ1-4
clone_size: -
d_call: -
v_call: TRBV7-9
cdr3_nt: TGTGCCAGCAGCCCCCCGAGGTCCGCAACTAATGAAAAACTGTTTTTT
cdr3_aa: CASSPPRSATNEKLFF

j_call: TRBJ1-4
clone_size: -
d_call: -
v_call: TRBV7-8
cdr3_nt: TGTGCCAGCAGCGACCCCCGTAGGAGGGACGGAGGAAAACTGTTTTTT
cdr3_aa: CASSDPRRRDGGKLFF

j_call: TRBJ1-4
clone_size: -
d_call: -
v_call: TRBV5-1
cdr3_nt: TGCGCCAGCAGCGAACAGGGAGCAACTAATGAAAAACTGTTTTTT
cdr3_aa: CASSEQGATNEKLFF

j_call: TRBJ2-1
clone_size: -
d_call: -
v_call: TRBV28
cdr3_nt: TGTGCCAGCACCTCGGCAGGGTCGGTCAGCTCCTACAATGAGCAGTTCTTC
cdr3_aa: CASTSAGSVSSYNEQFF

j_call: TRBJ2-2
clone_size: -
d_call: TRBD2
v_call: TRBV9
cdr3_nt: TGTGCCAGCAGCGTCACGACTAGCGTAGGCGGGGAGCTGTTTTTT
cdr3_aa: CASSVTTSVGGELFF

j_call: TRBJ2-7
clone_size: -
d_call: -
v_call: TRBV19
cdr3_nt: TGTGCCAGTAGTATCTCCGGTACAGGAGTCTACGAGCAGTACTTC
cdr3_aa: CASSISGTGVYEQYF

j_call: TRBJ1-3
clone_size: -
d_call: -
v_call: TRBV6-1
cdr3_nt: TGTGCCACGAAGGGGGACCTCTCTGGAAACACCATATATTTT
cdr3_aa: CATKGDLSGNTIYF

j_call: TRBJ1-4
clone_size: -
d_call: TRBD1
v_call: TRBV4-1
cdr3_nt: TGCGCCAGCAGCCTAGTAGGACAGGGAGGAGGTGAAAAACTGTTTTTT
cdr3_aa: CASSLVGQGGGEKLFF

j_call: TRBJ2-5
clone_size: once
d_call: TRBD1
v_call: TRBV7-2
cdr3_nt: TGTGCCAGCAGCTTCGGACAGGGGGCGTTTAAGACCCAGTACTTC
cdr3_aa: CASSFGQGAFKTQYF

j_call: TRBJ2-1
clone_size: -
d_call: TRBD2
v_call: TRBV7-2
cdr3_nt: TGTGCCAGCAGCTTAGCGCCTAGCGGGACATCCTACAATGAGCAGTTCTTC
cdr3_aa: CASSLAPSGTSYNEQFF

j_call: TRBJ2-1
clone_size: -
d_call: TRBD2
v_call: TRBV19
cdr3_nt: TGTGCCAGTAGAGGACTAGCGGGGGCGGGCACGGACAATGAGCAGTTCTTC
cdr3_aa: CASRGLAGAGTDNEQFF

j_call: TRBJ2-3
clone_size: once
d_call: TRBD2
v_call: TRBV12-5
cdr3_nt: TGTGCTAGTGCCCGAGGGACTAGAGGAGGAGATACGCAGTATTTT
cdr3_aa: CASARGTRGGDTQYF

j_call: TRBJ2-1
clone_size: -
d_call: -
v_call: TRBV29-1
cdr3_nt: TGCAGCGTTGCGACACGCTCCTACAATGAGCAGTTCTTC
cdr3_aa: CSVATRSYNEQFF

j_call: TRBJ1-3
clone_size: -
d_call: -
v_call: TRBV7-9
cdr3_nt: TGTGCCAGCAGTCCACAGGGTTTCGCTGGAAACACCATATATTTT
cdr3_aa: CASSPQGFAGNTIYF

j_call: TRBJ2-7
clone_size: -
d_call: -
v_call: TRBV5-4
cdr3_nt: TGTGCCAGCAGCAGACAAGACAGACGAGAGCAGTACTTC
cdr3_aa: CASSRQDRREQYF

j_call: TRBJ2-5
clone_size: -
d_call: -
v_call: TRBV7-2
cdr3_nt: TGTGCCAGCAGCTTCAGCGTGGAGACCCAGTACTTC
cdr3_aa: CASSFSVETQYF

j_call: TRBJ2-3
clone_size: -
d_call: TRBD2
v_call: TRBV28
cdr3_nt: TGTGCCAGCCAAGCGGGAGGGGGCACAGATACGCAGTATTTT
cdr3_aa: CASQAGGGTDTQYF

j_call: TRBJ1-2
clone_size: -
d_call: -
v_call: TRBV5-1
cdr3_nt: TGCGCCAGCAGCTCAGGGGCAGGGGAATATGGCTACACCTTC
cdr3_aa: CASSSGAGEYGYTF

j_call: TRBJ2-7
clone_size: -
d_call: -
v_call: TRBV28
cdr3_nt: TGTGCCAGCAGACTTCACTCCGAGCAGTACTTC
cdr3_aa: CASRLHSEQYF

j_call: TRBJ1-2
clone_size: once
d_call: -
v_call: TRBV29-1
cdr3_nt: TGCAGCGTTGAGGTGGGGGTAGCTAACTATGGCTACACCTTC
cdr3_aa: CSVEVGVANYGYTF

j_call: TRBJ1-1
clone_size: -
d_call: TRBD1
v_call: TRBV5-1
cdr3_nt: TGCGCCAGCAGCTTGGGACAGGGGGCTGAAGCTGAAGCTTTCTTT
cdr3_aa: CASSLGQGAEAEAFF

j_call: TRBJ2-3
clone_size: -
d_call: TRBD2
v_call: TRBV19
cdr3_nt: TGTGCCAGTACTCTCTCGGCGGGAGAGGGGACAGATACGCAGTATTTT
cdr3_aa: CASTLSAGEGTDTQYF

j_call: TRBJ1-1
clone_size: -
d_call: -
v_call: TRBV7-9
cdr3_nt: TGTGCCAGCAGCTCGACAGGCCGTGAAGCTTTCTTT
cdr3_aa: CASSSTGREAFF

j_call: TRBJ2-1
clone_size: -
d_call: -
v_call: TRBV19
cdr3_nt: TGTGCCAGTAGTATAGGGCCCGACGCGCCCGAGCAGTTCTTC
cdr3_aa: CASSIGPDAPEQFF

j_call: TRBJ2-2
clone_size: -
d_call: -
v_call: TRBV6-5
cdr3_nt: TGTGCCAGCACCCGGGCGAGCCTAGGCGCCGGGGAGCTGTTTTTT
cdr3_aa: CASTRASLGAGELFF

j_call: TRBJ1-1
clone_size: -
d_call: -
v_call: TRBV10-1
cdr3_nt: TGCGCCAGCAGTGAGTCGCAAGTTGGGAATGAAGCTTTCTTT
cdr3_aa: CASSESQVGNEAFF

j_call: TRBJ2-7
clone_size: -
d_call: -
v_call: TRBV11-2
cdr3_nt: TGTGCCAGCAGCTTAAGCTCCTACGAGCAGTACTTC
cdr3_aa: CASSLSSYEQYF

j_call: TRBJ2-2
clone_size: -
d_call: TRBD2
v_call: TRBV27
cdr3_nt: TGTGCCAGCACCCTCCATAGCGGGGCTAACACCGGGGAGCTGTTTTTT
cdr3_aa: CASTLHSGANTGELFF

j_call: TRBJ1-1
clone_size: few
d_call: -
v_call: TRBV10-3
cdr3_nt: TGTGCCATCAGGACGACAGAGCTGAACACTGAAGCTTTCTTT
cdr3_aa: CAIRTTELNTEAFF

j_call: TRBJ2-2
clone_size: few
d_call: -
v_call: TRBV7-3
cdr3_nt: TGTGCCAGCAGCTTATTAGGCGGAACGAACACCGGGGAGCTGTTTTTT
cdr3_aa: CASSLLGGTNTGELFF

j_call: TRBJ2-3
clone_size: -
d_call: TRBD1
v_call: TRBV6-6
cdr3_nt: TGTGCCAGCACCAAACAGGGGCTGGGCACAGATACGCAGTATTTT
cdr3_aa: CASTKQGLGTDTQYF

j_call: TRBJ1-2
clone_size: -
d_call: TRBD1
v_call: TRBV19
cdr3_nt: TGTGCCAGTAGTATAGTAGACAGGGGGCGAATCGGTGGCTACACCTTC
cdr3_aa: CASSIVDRGRIGGYTF

j_call: TRBJ2-1
clone_size: once
d_call: -
v_call: TRBV2
cdr3_nt: TGTGCCAGCAGTGGCTTTGGGGATGAGCAGTTCTTC
cdr3_aa: CASSGFGDEQFF

j_call: TRBJ2-1
clone_size: few
d_call: -
v_call: TRBV28
cdr3_nt: TGTGCCAGTCACTATGAGGGTACCTCCAATGAGCAGTTCTTC
cdr3_aa: CASHYEGTSNEQFF

j_call: TRBJ2-7
clone_size: -
d_call: -
v_call: TRBV6-1
cdr3_nt: TGTGCCAGCAGAACAGAGGGGGTCTACGAGCAGTACTTC
cdr3_aa: CASRTEGVYEQYF

j_call: TRBJ2-1
clone_size: few
d_call: -
v_call: TRBV9
cdr3_nt: TGTGCCAGCGCTACTCATGGAGGGGGCAATGAGCAGTTCTTC
cdr3_aa: CASATHGGGNEQFF

j_call: TRBJ1-5
clone_size: -
d_call: TRBD1
v_call: TRBV9
cdr3_nt: TGTGCCAGCAGCTCCGAAGGGACAGGGTTTAATCAGCCCCAGCATTTT
cdr3_aa: CASSSEGTGFNQPQHF

j_call: TRBJ2-3
clone_size: few
d_call: -
v_call: TRBV6-4
cdr3_nt: TGTGCCAGCAGTGCTAACAAAGTTGGTACGCAGTATTTT
cdr3_aa: CASSANKVGTQYF

j_call: TRBJ2-3
clone_size: -
d_call: TRBD1
v_call: TRBV2
cdr3_nt: TGTGCCAGCAGTGCCAGGGGGCAAAGGACAGATACGCAGTATTTT
cdr3_aa: CASSARGQRTDTQYF

j_call: TRBJ2-2
clone_size: -
d_call: -
v_call: TRBV5-1
cdr3_nt: TGCGCCAGCAGCTTGCGAGTGAACACCGGGGAGCTGTTTTTT
cdr3_aa: CASSLRVNTGELFF

j_call: TRBJ1-1
clone_size: once
d_call: -
v_call: TRBV30
cdr3_nt: TGTGCCTGGAGTTTACAGGGCGGCCTGAACACTGAAGCTTTCTTT
cdr3_aa: CAWSLQGGLNTEAFF

j_call: TRBJ1-1
clone_size: -
d_call: -
v_call: TRBV18
cdr3_nt: TGTGCCAGCTCACCACTTATCGGGGCATTGGACACTGAAGCTTTCTTT
cdr3_aa: CASSPLIGALDTEAFF

j_call: TRBJ2-3
clone_size: -
d_call: -
v_call: TRBV7-6
cdr3_nt: TGTGCCAGCAGCTTAGCTCAAGGAATATCTACGCAGTATTTT
cdr3_aa: CASSLAQGISTQYF

j_call: TRBJ1-4
clone_size: few
d_call: TRBD1
v_call: TRBV18
cdr3_nt: TGTGCCAGCTCACCCGGGGACAGGGGGCGCAGTGAAAAACTGTTTTTT
cdr3_aa: CASSPGDRGRSEKLFF

j_call: TRBJ1-1
clone_size: -
d_call: TRBD1
v_call: TRBV29-1
cdr3_nt: TGCAGCGGCAGCAGGACAGGGGGAACTTTCTTT
cdr3_aa: CSGSRTGGTFF

j_call: TRBJ1-5
clone_size: -
d_call: -
v_call: TRBV7-3
cdr3_nt: TGTGCCAGCACGGAACTAGGAGACAGCGCCTTAAAGAGCAATCAGCCCCAGCATTTT
cdr3_aa: CASTELGDSALKSNQPQHF

j_call: TRBJ2-7
clone_size: -
d_call: TRBD1
v_call: TRBV4-1
cdr3_nt: TGCGCCAGCAGCCCCGACAGGGGTTCCTACGAGCAGTACTTC
cdr3_aa: CASSPDRGSYEQYF

j_call: TRBJ1-1
clone_size: -
d_call: -
v_call: TRBV19
cdr3_nt: TGTGCCAGTAGTATAGACGCGGGACGGGTCACTGAAGCTTTCTTT
cdr3_aa: CASSIDAGRVTEAFF

j_call: TRBJ1-6
clone_size: -
d_call: -
v_call: TRBV6-4
cdr3_nt: TGTGCCAGCAGTTTCCGACAGGTTTTAGCGAATTCACCCCTCCACTTT
cdr3_aa: CASSFRQVLANSPLHF

j_call: TRBJ1-5
clone_size: -
d_call: -
v_call: TRBV28
cdr3_nt: TGTGCCAGCAACTGGATCGGCAATCAGCCCCAGCATTTT
cdr3_aa: CASNWIGNQPQHF

j_call: TRBJ1-1
clone_size: -
d_call: -
v_call: TRBV6-1
cdr3_nt: TGTGCCAGCGGACGACAGAACACTGAAGCTTTCTTT
cdr3_aa: CASGRQNTEAFF

j_call: TRBJ2-1
clone_size: few
d_call: TRBD1
v_call: TRBV5-1
cdr3_nt: TGCGCCAGCAGCTTGGCCGGCGACAGGGAGTCGTTCTTC
cdr3_aa: CASSLAGDRESFF

j_call: TRBJ2-3
clone_size: -
d_call: -
v_call: TRBV28
cdr3_nt: TGTGCCAGCAGAAACGGACGGGGAGGAGATACGCAGTATTTT
cdr3_aa: CASRNGRGGDTQYF

j_call: TRBJ1-2
clone_size: -
d_call: TRBD1
v_call: TRBV19
cdr3_nt: TGTGCCAGTACCAAGGACAGGGTTTATGGCTACACCTTC
cdr3_aa: CASTKDRVYGYTF

j_call: TRBJ2-1
clone_size: -
d_call: TRBD1
v_call: TRBV11-3
cdr3_nt: TGTGCCAGCAGCCTGGGACAGGTGAAAGACAATGAGCAGTTCTTC
cdr3_aa: CASSLGQVKDNEQFF